The 2 T cell receptor beta chains below were found in one sample sequenced in a study of naive and memory T cell subsets. Described treatment: skin biopsy from PPD injection site in Mantoux-positive individual. The library had UMIs added by 3' ligation of an oligonucleotide to TCR cDNA. The SP2 primer and nested alpha and beta constant region primers amplified ligated cDNA in four rounds. TCRdb ran MiXCR on the UMI-ligation and nested PCR reads and lists one entry per CDR3 protein. Here the sample spans some 30,000 distinct CDR3 sequences, approximately 6.7% being singletons. The input for sequencing was skin, taken from a tuberculin skin test site. These receptors were taken from an adult in good health.

The sample holds many counts of this clonotype. The chain carries TRBV18 and TRBJ1-5, with TRBD1 as a possible D gene (5 bases). This CDR3 has 16 residues. With 4 bases removed from V and 2 bases from J, the gap between germline ends came to 15 bases. In germline, CDR1 is KGHSH, CDR2 LQKENI. In DNA form, the CDR3 reads TGTGCCAGCTCACGGGTCGCAGGGAATCGCAATCAGCCCCAGCATTTT. This codes for CASSRVAGNRNQPQHF.

The V call is TRBV5-6, the J call TRBJ1-2; 11 bases align to TRBD1. Germline V lookup: CDR1 SGHDT, CDR2 YYEEEE. J was trimmed by 6 bases and V by 5 bases; bases with no gene match: 3. The CDR3 totals 13 residues. The CDR3 loop reads CASRPDRGHGYTF. For the CDR3, the DNA is TGTGCCAGCAGGCCGGACAGGGGGCATGGCTACACCTTC.